A selection of T cell receptor beta chains follows, all from one sample in a study of cytomegalovirus exposure and HLA in healthy donors. Sequencing was performed with immunoSEQ multiplex PCR; in TCRdb, only in-frame clones are kept and a portion is missing. The sample holds approximately 140,000 clones, just under 75% seen once. Input material: PBMCs. These receptors were collected from a woman between 18 and 30 years old in good health and CMV-seronegative. Each CDR3 is given with its conserved first and last residue. D genes are given only for firm matches. Not all rows give a size; the values are once, few, many and, for expanded clones, a class.

DNA | CDR3 | J | V | size | D
TGTGCCAGCAGTGATCGGCGGGTCAGCTCCTACAATGAGCAGTTCTTC | CASSDRRVSSYNEQFF | TRBJ2-1 | TRBV6-1 | - | -
TGTGCCAGCAGCTCACGAGGAATGAACACTGAAGCTTTCTTT | CASSSRGMNTEAFF | TRBJ1-1 | TRBV7-9 | - | -
TGTGCCAGCCGGGGCGGGGTGGGGGAGCAGTACTTC | CASRGGVGEQYF | TRBJ2-7 | TRBV6-1 | once | -
TGTGCCAGCTCACCGGGACAGATCGCCTATGGCTACACCTTC | CASSPGQIAYGYTF | TRBJ1-2 | TRBV18 | - | TRBD1
TGTTCCAGCAGCTTAGGCGGGCTAGCGGAGAACTACAATGAGCAGTTCTTC | CSSSLGGLAENYNEQFF | TRBJ2-1 | TRBV7-9 | - | TRBD2
TGTGCCAGCAGTGAATCGGGCAGCGGGAGCCTCTACAATGAGCAGTTCTTC | CASSESGSGSLYNEQFF | TRBJ2-1 | TRBV25-1 | - | TRBD2
TGCGCCAGCAGCCAAGATGCCCTTGGGACAGGGGATAAACTGTTTTTT | CASSQDALGTGDKLFF | TRBJ1-4 | TRBV4-3 | - | TRBD1
TGTGCCAGCAGCCCCCGAGGCCGCGACAGGGGGGACACTGAAGCTTTCTTT | CASSPRGRDRGDTEAFF | TRBJ1-1 | TRBV11-3 | - | TRBD1
TGCGCCAGCAGCCAAGAAGGGGCAGCTGGGGATGAGCAGTTCTTC | CASSQEGAAGDEQFF | TRBJ2-1 | TRBV4-1 | - | -
TGTGCCAGCTCACCTTCAGTAGGCAGGGATGCAAAAGAGACCCAGTACTTC | CASSPSVGRDAKETQYF | TRBJ2-5 | TRBV18 | - | -
TGTGCCAGCTCACCCGGGACAGTCTATGGCTACACCTTC | CASSPGTVYGYTF | TRBJ1-2 | TRBV18 | - | TRBD1
TGTGCCAGCAGCTTGGCCCCCGGGACACTGAACACTGAAGCTTTCTTT | CASSLAPGTLNTEAFF | TRBJ1-1 | TRBV5-6 | - | -
TGTGCCAGCAGTTACGCCGGGGGGGGCTACACCTTC | CASSYAGGGYTF | TRBJ1-2 | TRBV6-6 | - | -
TGTGCCAGTAGTGGACTGGACGGCTATGGCTACACCTTC | CASSGLDGYGYTF | TRBJ1-2 | TRBV19 | once | -
TGTGCCAGCAGCCTTCGGGAGAGTAGTCAGCCCCAGCATTTT | CASSLRESSQPQHF | TRBJ1-5 | TRBV5-5 | - | -
TGTGCCAGTAGTATAGGACAGGGGGGCCCCGTGATGCCCCAGCATTTT | CASSIGQGGPVMPQHF | TRBJ1-5 | TRBV19 | - | TRBD1
TGTGCCAGCGGGGGAGCTAGCGGGAGGGCCGGAGAGACCCAGTACTTC | CASGGASGRAGETQYF | TRBJ2-5 | TRBV2 | few | TRBD2
TGTGCCAGCAGCCAACGGGGGTATCTTGAAGCTTTCTTT | CASSQRGYLEAFF | TRBJ1-1 | TRBV14 | - | -
TGTGCCAGAAGCCCAGGTGTTCACGAGCAGTACTTC | CARSPGVHEQYF | TRBJ2-7 | TRBV5-3 | - | -
TGTGCCAGCAGCTTTGCTTCTAGCGGCTTGCAGTTCTTC | CASSFASSGLQFF | TRBJ2-1 | TRBV12-1 | - | -
TGTGCCAGCAGTTTTAATAGGGGATGGAATGAGCAGTTCTTC | CASSFNRGWNEQFF | TRBJ2-1 | TRBV27 | - | -
TGTGCCAGCAGTACAGAGAGCTCCTACAATGAGCAGTTCTTC | CASSTESSYNEQFF | TRBJ2-1 | TRBV7-9 | - | -
TGTGCCAGCGGGGGGACTAGCGGTTCCTACAATGAGCAGTTCTTC | CASGGTSGSYNEQFF | TRBJ2-1 | TRBV6-6 | - | TRBD2
TGTGCCAGCAGCCAAGGCCCTGGTTGGGGGGCGGGGGAAAACTATGGCTACACCTTC | CASSQGPGWGAGENYGYTF | TRBJ1-2 | TRBV4-2 | few | -
TGTGCCAGCAGCCAGGGGCTAGCGGGGGTCCGGGGGCTCTACGAGCAGTACTTC | CASSQGLAGVRGLYEQYF | TRBJ2-7 | TRBV7-2 | - | TRBD2
TGTGCCAGCAGCTTTTCCGGGGGGGAGACCCAGTACTTC | CASSFSGGETQYF | TRBJ2-5 | TRBV7-3 | - | TRBD2
TGTGCCATCAGGGGGACAGTCCGGGGAACCGGGGAGCTGTTTTTT | CAIRGTVRGTGELFF | TRBJ2-2 | TRBV10-3 | once | TRBD1
TGTGCCAGCAGCTTAATGGGACAGCCGCGTCAGCCCCAGCATTTT | CASSLMGQPRQPQHF | TRBJ1-5 | TRBV7-2 | - | TRBD1
TGTGCCAGCAGCTCCGGACAGGTCGCGAACACCGGGGAGCTGTTTTTT | CASSSGQVANTGELFF | TRBJ2-2 | TRBV5-8 | - | TRBD1
TGTGCCAGCATTGGACAGGGGAAGATTAGCGGGGAGCTGTTTTTT | CASIGQGKISGELFF | TRBJ2-2 | TRBV6-4 | - | TRBD1
TGTGCCAGCAAGGCCCAGGGACTTTTGAACACTGAAGCTTTCTTT | CASKAQGLLNTEAFF | TRBJ1-1 | TRBV6-5 | - | -
TGTGCCTGGAGTAAGGGGGATACTCAGCCCCAGCATTTT | CAWSKGDTQPQHF | TRBJ1-5 | TRBV30 | few | -
TGTGCCAGCAGCTTCTCCCACGGGGGATCAACTAATGAAAAACTGTTTTTT | CASSFSHGGSTNEKLFF | TRBJ1-4 | TRBV7-8 | - | -
TGTGCCATCAGTGACCAGGGGACTAGCGGGGGATACGAGCAGTACTTC | CAISDQGTSGGYEQYF | TRBJ2-7 | TRBV10-3 | - | TRBD2
TGTGCCAGCAGCTTATGGGGCAGGGTCGGAAGAAACTATGGCTACACCTTC | CASSLWGRVGRNYGYTF | TRBJ1-2 | TRBV7-2 | few | -
TGTGCCAGCAGTCCTAGGACAGCAAGAAACACTGAAGCTTTCTTT | CASSPRTARNTEAFF | TRBJ1-1 | TRBV28 | - | -